These 9 T cell receptor beta chains originate from one sample sequenced in a study of T-cell reconstitution after alpha-beta-depleted transplantation in children. Unique molecular identifiers were used in preparing the TCRbeta library. One entry per CDR3 protein results from TCRdb running MiXCR on the PCR reads. The sample includes 400,000 to 450,000 distinct CDR3 sequences, 43% of them seen just once. Sequenced material: PBMCs, taken before TCRalphabeta/CD19-depleted stem cell transplant. All receptors derive from a girl aged 2-9 years with aplastic anemia, due to receive a stem cell transplant.

This clonotype was seen once. The rearrangement links TRBV6-6 to TRBJ1-2, with 7 bases that match TRBD1. Germline assignment: CDR1 MNHNY and CDR2 SVGAGI (reference sequence). Trimming at V came to 7 bases and at J to 5 bases, leaving 1 base not matched to a gene. The CDR3 is 11 residues long. In DNA form, the CDR3 reads TGTGCCAGCATGACAGGGTATGGCTACACCTTC. It codes for CASMTGYGYTF.

This clonotype has just a few counts. The chain joins TRBV11-2 to TRBJ2-7; maybe TRBD2 (6 bases). CDR1 and CDR2 from the germline V gene are SGHAT and FQNNGV. Trimming stripped 0 bases from V and 3 bases from J, with 9 bases between. This CDR3 comprises 14 residues. The CDR3 sequence is CASSLDGGDYEQYF. CDR3 DNA sequence: TGTGCCAGCAGCTTAGACGGGGGAGACTACGAGCAGTACTTC.

V usage is TRBV7-8 and J usage is TRBJ2-7; D remains ambiguous. The CDR3 covers 12 residues. V was clipped by 5 bases and J by 3 bases, with 8 bases between them. Per germline, CDR1 SGHVS and CDR2 FQNEAQ. The CDR3, as DNA: TGTGCCAGCAGCGCGGACCACTACGAGCAGTACTTC. This codes for CASSADHYEQYF.

The gene calls are TRBV27 and TRBJ2-7; 9 bases are shared with TRBD1. This CDR3 has 16 amino acids. Germline lookup yields CDR1 MNHEY and CDR2 SMNVEV (reference sequence). The V and J ends lost 2 bases and 5 bases, in that order; junction bases with no gene match: 10. DNA for the CDR3: TGTGCCAGCAGTTTAACCTCCGGGACAGGGATCCACGAGCAGTACTTC. Translation: CASSLTSGTGIHEQYF.

V is TRBV27 and J is TRBJ1-1; 8 bases match TRBD1. The CDR3 length is 18 residues. Trimming at V came to 1 base and at J to 5 bases, leaving 15 bases not matched to a gene. Germline CDR1 reads MNHEY; CDR2 reads SMNVEV (reference sequence). CDR3 loop: CASSLLIAGGGVETEAFF. CDR3 DNA sequence: TGTGCCAGCAGTTTATTGATCGCAGGGGGCGGGGTGGAGACTGAAGCTTTCTTT.

This clonotype was seen at least ten times. This chain links TRBV12-3 or TRBV12-4 with TRBJ2-7; possibly TRBD2 for D (6 bases). The CDR3 loop spans 13 amino acids. The ends were cut back, 6 bases at V and 4 bases at J, with 13 bases in the middle. The DNA of the CDR3 is TGTGCCAGCAGCCGACCGGGACTTTACGAGCAGTACTTC. Translating gives CASSRPGLYEQYF.

V usage is TRBV6-5 and J usage is TRBJ2-1; D unresolved. The CDR3 runs 17 residues. The V gene's germline CDR1 is MNHEY and CDR2 SVGAGI. V was clipped by 0 bases and J by 0 bases, with 12 bases between them. The CDR3 spells CASSYSTSPGSYNEQFF. Here the CDR3 DNA reads TGTGCCAGCAGTTACTCGACTTCTCCAGGCTCCTACAATGAGCAGTTCTTC.

The V gene is TRBV7-9, the J gene TRBJ2-2, with 13 bases fitting TRBD2. There are 16 residues in the CDR3. Germline loops: CDR1 SEHNR, CDR2 FQNEAQ (reference sequence). Trimming at V came to 5 bases and at J to 6 bases, leaving 6 bases not matched to a gene. This CDR3 reads CASSPRTSGSAGELFF. DNA of the CDR3: TGTGCCAGCAGCCCTAGGACTAGCGGGAGTGCCGGGGAGCTGTTTTTT. The variable domain in full, completed from reference TRBV7-9 and TRBJ2-2, reads DTGVSQNPRHKITKRGQNVTFRCDPISEHNRLYWYRQTLGQGPEFLTYFQNEAQLEKSRLLSDRFSAERPKGSFSTLEIQRTEQGDSAMYLCASSPRTSGSAGELFFGEGSRLTVL.

This clonotype was seen ten or more times. V gene TRBV20-1 combines with J gene TRBJ1-2; D remains unclear. The V gene's germline CDR1 is DFQATT and CDR2 SNEGSKA (reference sequence). The CDR3 extends over 15 amino acids. The V end was cut by 6 bases, the J end by 4 bases, with 21 bases between. The CDR3 here is CSAKTGSPVGYGYTF. DNA of the CDR3: TGCAGTGCGAAGACGGGATCCCCGGTGGGCTATGGCTACACCTTC.